The clone carrying this T cell receptor beta chain was picked up many times. For TCRbeta, the library was prepared with unique molecular identifiers. TCRdb independently ran MiXCR on the PCR reads; one entry per CDR3 protein. The data show roughly 400,000 distinct CDR3 sequences, with over 20% seen just once and about 3.8% held by the top ten. The sample originates from a study of T-cell reconstitution after alpha-beta-depleted transplantation in children. V was cut by 5 bases and J by 3 bases, with 10 bases left in between. The germline V gene has CDR1 SQVTM and CDR2 ANQGSEA. This CDR3 is 12 amino acids long.

Here the sequenced sample was PBMCs from the stem cell graft donor, taken from the stem cell graft. The receptor's source is a human donor who donated a stem cell graft to a child with acute myeloid leukemia. This chain joins TRBV29-1 and TRBJ2-5; D not certain. CDR3 in amino acids: CSVLGSEETQYF. CDR3 coding DNA: TGCAGCGTTTTAGGGTCGGAAGAGACCCAGTACTTC.